This T cell receptor (beta chain) was sequenced in a study of CXCR3-negative and CXCR3-positive naive CD8 T cells. Findings and caveats of the study: Comparison of naive CXCR3-negative and CXCR3-positive cells revealed similar TRBV-TRBJ usage, while memory cells differed. Memory CD8+ T cell repertoires were far less diverse than both naive subsets. TRB CDR3 properties served as the basis for inferring TCR strength, and surface CD5 was comparable between naive subsets. More hydrophobic TRB CDR3s occurred in CXCR3-positive than in CXCR3-negative naive cells.

On this clonotype: Its specificity is not known.

5' RACE with UMI labels generated the TRB cDNA libraries. From its re-call of the 5' RACE reads, TCRdb lists each CDR3 protein once, without DNA. Recorded for this sample: 85,000 to 90,000 distinct CDR3 sequences. Sequenced: naive CXCR3+ CD8+ T cells from blood. The subset here: CD45RO-CCR7+CD27+CD95- naive CD8+ T cells expressing CXCR3 (TNR3+). The TCR originated in a human donor in good health. Some clones in this sample may be carry-over from other donors' samples.

This chain's CDR3 is CASSNSRGPLENTGELFF. The chain is built from TRBV27 and TRBJ2-2; TCRdb proposes TRBD1, but this gene call is untestable without DNA. Germline V gene lookup returns CDR1 MNHEY and CDR2 SMNVEV (reference sequence). CDR3 length: 18 amino acids.